Below, 2 T cell receptor beta chains from the same sample are listed, as sequenced in a study of CD8 T cells in ankylosing spondylitis. MiXCR, applied by TCRdb to the 5' RACE reads, yields one record per CDR3 protein. The sample has about 340,000 distinct CDR3 sequences, approximately 22% seen once. The sequencing sample was made of blood, either unsorted or a sorted T cell fraction (not recorded which). Source of these receptors: a male donor with ankylosing spondylitis or in good health (not recorded which).

In this sample, this clonotype turned up a few times. The chain is built from TRBV4-1 and TRBJ2-3; a possible D gene is TRBD2 (6 bases). CDR1 and CDR2 from the germline V gene are MGHRA and YSYEKL. The CDR3 is 16 residues long. V lost 4 bases and J lost 6, with 20 bases in between. CDR3 protein: CASSPSGGPGGDTQYF. CDR3 bases: TGCGCCAGCAGCCCGAGCGGTGGTCCCGGAGGGGATACGCAGTATTTT.

This chain connects TRBV10-2 to TRBJ2-5; D tentatively reads TRBD1 or TRBD2 (5 bases each). The CDR3 covers 12 residues. V lost 2 bases and J 8 bases, leaving 9 bases between the germline ends. Germline values: CDR1 WSHSY, CDR2 SAAADI. The CDR3 sequence: CASSESGGTQYF. The CDR3 DNA sequence: TGCGCCAGCAGTGAGAGTGGGGGTACCCAGTACTTC.